These T cell receptor beta chains were read from a single sample in a study of cytomegalovirus exposure and HLA in healthy donors. Clones were sequenced by immunoSEQ multiplex PCR, and TCRdb holds only the in-frame ones, with some missing. Here the sample spans 100,000 to 150,000 clones, roughly 86% being singletons. Sequenced: PBMCs. All receptors come from a man younger than 45 in good health and CMV-seronegative. Each CDR3 is given with its conserved first and last residue. The D gene is left open where the match is weak. Clone size is given for some rows only: seen once, a few or many times, or a class if the clone is expanded.

clone size: NA
J gene: TRBJ1-1
D gene: TRBD1
V gene: TRBV4-3
CDR3 protein: CASSQDRGPGMNTEAFF
CDR3 DNA: TGCGCCAGCAGCCAGGACAGGGGTCCAGGTATGAACACTGAAGCTTTCTTT

clone size: NA
J gene: TRBJ1-1
D gene: NA
V gene: TRBV19
CDR3 protein: CASKGTSEAFF
CDR3 DNA: TGTGCCAGTAAGGGGACATCCGAAGCTTTCTTT

clone size: few
J gene: TRBJ1-2
D gene: NA
V gene: TRBV5-4
CDR3 protein: CASSFGLSGANYGYTF
CDR3 DNA: TGTGCCAGCAGCTTTGGACTTTCCGGGGCTAACTATGGCTACACCTTC

clone size: NA
J gene: TRBJ2-7
D gene: TRBD1
V gene: TRBV5-1
CDR3 protein: CASSSSIRDRGNEQYF
CDR3 DNA: TGCGCCAGCAGCTCGAGTATCCGGGACAGGGGTAACGAGCAGTACTTC

clone size: NA
J gene: TRBJ1-3
D gene: NA
V gene: TRBV29-1
CDR3 protein: CSVKQGSNTIYF
CDR3 DNA: TGCAGCGTCAAGCAGGGGAGCAACACCATATATTTT

clone size: NA
J gene: TRBJ2-7
D gene: NA
V gene: TRBV7-9
CDR3 protein: CASSARDTRGEQYF
CDR3 DNA: TGTGCCAGCAGCGCCCGGGACACTCGTGGCGAGCAGTACTTC

clone size: NA
J gene: TRBJ2-5
D gene: TRBD1
V gene: TRBV9
CDR3 protein: CASSPRDRAQETQYF
CDR3 DNA: TGTGCCAGCAGCCCTCGGGACAGGGCTCAAGAGACCCAGTACTTC

clone size: NA
J gene: TRBJ2-2
D gene: TRBD1
V gene: TRBV7-6
CDR3 protein: CASSLSVRDRNTGELFF
CDR3 DNA: TGTGCCAGCAGCTTAAGCGTTAGGGACAGGAACACCGGGGAGCTGTTTTTT

clone size: NA
J gene: TRBJ2-3
D gene: TRBD2
V gene: TRBV9
CDR3 protein: CASSRGLAGSYTDTQYF
CDR3 DNA: TGTGCCAGCAGCCGCGGACTAGCGGGATCATACACAGATACGCAGTATTTT

clone size: NA
J gene: TRBJ2-1
D gene: NA
V gene: TRBV6-6
CDR3 protein: CASSNSRASPGNEQFF
CDR3 DNA: TGTGCCAGCAGCAACTCCCGGGCCAGCCCGGGGAATGAGCAGTTCTTC

clone size: NA
J gene: TRBJ2-7
D gene: NA
V gene: TRBV6-6
CDR3 protein: CASSRTEAYEQYF
CDR3 DNA: TGTGCCAGCAGTAGGACAGAAGCCTACGAGCAGTACTTC

clone size: NA
J gene: TRBJ1-4
D gene: NA
V gene: TRBV5-1
CDR3 protein: CASRGGATTNEKLFF
CDR3 DNA: TGCGCCAGCAGGGGAGGGGCCACAACTAATGAAAAACTGTTTTTT

clone size: NA
J gene: TRBJ1-2
D gene: NA
V gene: TRBV29-1
CDR3 protein: CSGKSGWGYTF
CDR3 DNA: TGCAGCGGCAAGTCGGGGTGGGGCTACACCTTC

clone size: once
J gene: TRBJ1-2
D gene: NA
V gene: TRBV9
CDR3 protein: CASSVDQNYGYTF
CDR3 DNA: TGTGCCAGCAGCGTAGACCAGAACTATGGCTACACCTTC

clone size: NA
J gene: TRBJ2-3
D gene: TRBD2
V gene: TRBV27
CDR3 protein: CASSPLAGDTQYF
CDR3 DNA: TGTGCCAGCAGTCCACTAGCGGGAGATACGCAGTATTTT

clone size: NA
J gene: TRBJ2-7
D gene: NA
V gene: TRBV9
CDR3 protein: CASSVDPSPSIEQYF
CDR3 DNA: TGTGCCAGCAGCGTAGATCCTAGTCCGTCAATCGAGCAGTACTTC

clone size: many
J gene: TRBJ2-7
D gene: NA
V gene: TRBV7-2
CDR3 protein: CASSLLDSYEQYF
CDR3 DNA: TGTGCCAGCAGCCTACTCGATTCCTACGAGCAGTACTTC

clone size: many
J gene: TRBJ2-1
D gene: NA
V gene: TRBV5-6
CDR3 protein: CASSGRDFYNEQFF
CDR3 DNA: TGTGCCAGCAGCGGCCGGGACTTCTACAATGAGCAGTTCTTC

clone size: NA
J gene: TRBJ1-2
D gene: NA
V gene: TRBV2
CDR3 protein: CASSEASGFDGYTF
CDR3 DNA: TGTGCCAGCAGTGAAGCGTCGGGGTTTGATGGCTACACCTTC

clone size: NA
J gene: TRBJ2-7
D gene: NA
V gene: TRBV6-1
CDR3 protein: CASSEGWAGRPPYEQYF
CDR3 DNA: TGTGCCAGCAGTGAAGGATGGGCGGGGCGCCCTCCCTACGAGCAGTACTTC

clone size: NA
J gene: TRBJ1-2
D gene: TRBD1
V gene: TRBV2
CDR3 protein: CASTRPGQHKNYGYTF
CDR3 DNA: TGTGCCAGCACCCGACCGGGACAGCACAAGAACTATGGCTACACCTTC

clone size: NA
J gene: TRBJ1-2
D gene: NA
V gene: TRBV5-1
CDR3 protein: CASSSRPDSTHGYTF
CDR3 DNA: TGCGCCAGCAGCTCCCGGCCAGACAGTACCCATGGCTACACCTTC

clone size: NA
J gene: TRBJ2-7
D gene: NA
V gene: TRBV5-4
CDR3 protein: CASSSRFVLGEQYF
CDR3 DNA: TGTGCCAGCAGCTCCCGGTTTGTGCTCGGTGAGCAGTACTTC

clone size: NA
J gene: TRBJ1-5
D gene: NA
V gene: TRBV7-2
CDR3 protein: CASSGGWGMGNQPQHF
CDR3 DNA: TGTGCCAGCAGCGGTGGTTGGGGCATGGGCAATCAGCCCCAGCATTTT

clone size: NA
J gene: TRBJ2-1
D gene: TRBD2
V gene: TRBV14
CDR3 protein: CASSLWTSGNSMNEQFF
CDR3 DNA: TGTGCCAGCAGCCTATGGACTAGCGGGAACAGTATGAATGAGCAGTTCTTC

clone size: NA
J gene: TRBJ2-1
D gene: TRBD1
V gene: TRBV4-3
CDR3 protein: CASSAQGSYNEQFF
CDR3 DNA: TGCGCCAGCAGCGCACAGGGGTCCTACAATGAGCAGTTCTTC

clone size: NA
J gene: TRBJ2-7
D gene: NA
V gene: TRBV5-1
CDR3 protein: CASSLDDSPSYEQYF
CDR3 DNA: TGCGCCAGCAGCTTGGATGACAGCCCATCCTACGAGCAGTACTTC

clone size: NA
J gene: TRBJ2-5
D gene: TRBD2
V gene: TRBV4-3
CDR3 protein: CASSQDPSGRGTQYF
CDR3 DNA: TGCGCCAGCAGCCAAGACCCCAGCGGGAGGGGGACCCAGTACTTC

clone size: NA
J gene: TRBJ2-3
D gene: TRBD2
V gene: TRBV9
CDR3 protein: CASSVLAGGPGADTQYF
CDR3 DNA: TGTGCCAGCAGCGTATTAGCGGGAGGGCCTGGGGCAGATACGCAGTATTTT

clone size: NA
J gene: TRBJ2-1
D gene: TRBD2
V gene: TRBV5-4
CDR3 protein: CASSFSTSGNPPANEQFF
CDR3 DNA: TGTGCCAGCAGCTTTTCTACTAGCGGGAACCCCCCAGCCAATGAGCAGTTCTTC

clone size: NA
J gene: TRBJ2-3
D gene: TRBD2
V gene: TRBV5-4
CDR3 protein: CASSLLLAGLETDTQYF
CDR3 DNA: TGTGCCAGCAGCCTATTACTAGCGGGATTGGAAACAGATACGCAGTATTTT

clone size: NA
J gene: TRBJ2-1
D gene: NA
V gene: TRBV19
CDR3 protein: CASQLRGIFYNEQFF
CDR3 DNA: TGTGCCAGCCAATTACGGGGGATTTTTTACAATGAGCAGTTCTTC

clone size: once
J gene: TRBJ2-7
D gene: NA
V gene: TRBV11-2
CDR3 protein: CASSSINPYEQYF
CDR3 DNA: TGTGCCAGCAGCTCTATCAACCCCTACGAGCAGTACTTC

clone size: once
J gene: TRBJ1-1
D gene: NA
V gene: TRBV7-2
CDR3 protein: CASRLGQNTEAFF
CDR3 DNA: TGTGCCAGCAGACTGGGACAGAACACTGAAGCTTTCTTT

clone size: once
J gene: TRBJ2-5
D gene: NA
V gene: TRBV14
CDR3 protein: CASSQLQGRGQETQYF
CDR3 DNA: TGTGCCAGCAGCCAACTACAGGGAAGAGGCCAAGAGACCCAGTACTTC

clone size: NA
J gene: TRBJ2-2
D gene: NA
V gene: TRBV6-6
CDR3 protein: CASSYLDNANTGELFF
CDR3 DNA: TGTGCCAGCAGTTACCTAGATAACGCGAACACCGGGGAGCTGTTTTTT

clone size: NA
J gene: TRBJ2-1
D gene: TRBD2
V gene: TRBV5-1
CDR3 protein: CASRGPSGNNEQFF
CDR3 DNA: TGCGCCAGCAGAGGTCCTAGCGGAAACAATGAGCAGTTCTTC

clone size: NA
J gene: TRBJ2-1
D gene: TRBD2
V gene: TRBV30
CDR3 protein: CAWQRRSGGASGSPYNEQFF
CDR3 DNA: TGTGCCTGGCAGAGGCGCTCAGGGGGGGCTAGCGGGAGCCCATACAATGAGCAGTTCTTC

clone size: once
J gene: TRBJ2-5
D gene: NA
V gene: TRBV29-1
CDR3 protein: CSVTQGWETQYF
CDR3 DNA: TGCAGCGTTACACAGGGCTGGGAGACCCAGTACTTC

clone size: NA
J gene: TRBJ2-5
D gene: TRBD2
V gene: TRBV5-6
CDR3 protein: CASSETSGGGETQYF
CDR3 DNA: TGTGCCAGCAGCGAAACTAGCGGGGGCGGGGAGACCCAGTACTTC